A selection of T cell receptor beta chains follows, all from one sample in a study of beta chain features in type 1 diabetes. Clones were sequenced by immunoSEQ multiplex PCR, and TCRdb holds only the in-frame ones, with some missing. In the table there are hundreds of thousands of clones, over 9.5% of which are singletons. The sequencing sample was made of naive CD4+ T cells from blood. The receptors were gathered from a man between 18 and 35 years old in good health. Both conserved end residues are part of each CDR3. Fields, in order: CDR3 protein, J gene, D gene, V gene. A D gene is named only where the DNA matches it firmly.

CASSSSGGILETQYF	TRBJ2-5	TRBD2	TRBV9
CASSLRTGSSYNEQFF	TRBJ2-1	TRBD1	TRBV7-2
CAWREIIPAFF	TRBJ1-1	-	TRBV30
CASSPAAGDGYTF	TRBJ1-2	-	TRBV7-3
CASSLSLSSSYEQYF	TRBJ2-7	-	TRBV5-1
CASSVRGGNQPQHF	TRBJ1-5	-	TRBV9
CASSSNFGTEAFF	TRBJ1-1	-	TRBV7-3
CASSDTGTGPPDEQFF	TRBJ2-1	TRBD1	TRBV6-4
CASSSRLAGGGDTQYF	TRBJ2-3	TRBD2	TRBV7-2
CASSFRVRGYTF	TRBJ1-2	-	TRBV28
CASSLTSTGNQPQHF	TRBJ1-5	-	TRBV7-2
CASSQDPQGAQGGNTIYF	TRBJ1-3	TRBD1	TRBV4-2
CASSSRDTQYF	TRBJ2-3	-	TRBV27
CASSLGDRGFHEQYF	TRBJ2-7	TRBD1	TRBV7-9
CSVDQGSGGYTF	TRBJ1-2	-	TRBV29-1
CASSLGVAGGSTDTQYF	TRBJ2-3	TRBD2	TRBV5-1
CASSPLRGGNEQFF	TRBJ2-1	TRBD2	TRBV7-9
CASSRRTDGNYGYTF	TRBJ1-2	-	TRBV4-3
CSVEDRTGDGYTF	TRBJ1-2	TRBD1	TRBV29-1
CARGLAHYREQFF	TRBJ2-1	-	TRBV21-1
CASSKTAGNTEAFF	TRBJ1-1	-	TRBV21-1
CASTLGQGAWQPQHF	TRBJ1-5	TRBD1	TRBV7-2
CASSPGQNNSPLHF	TRBJ1-6	TRBD1	TRBV7-2
CASSIQDPYEQYF	TRBJ2-7	-	TRBV19
CASSPPSGKQETQYF	TRBJ2-5	-	TRBV18
CSVRAGTDNEKLFF	TRBJ1-4	TRBD1	TRBV29-1
CASTPLGRAFF	TRBJ1-1	-	TRBV6-1
CASRLAGGNNEQFF	TRBJ2-1	TRBD2	TRBV6-5
CASSQERDREYEQYF	TRBJ2-7	TRBD1	TRBV4-2
CAWTGQGDGYTF	TRBJ1-2	TRBD1	TRBV30
CAWRPQGTYEQYF	TRBJ2-7	-	TRBV30
CASSQGLAGPYTDTQYF	TRBJ2-3	TRBD2	TRBV14
CASSLAFRDEQFF	TRBJ2-1	-	TRBV5-1
CASSQARQARRELFF	TRBJ2-2	-	TRBV4-3
CASSRDIGNSPLHF	TRBJ1-6	-	TRBV6-5
CATSRDLSYEQYF	TRBJ2-7	-	TRBV15
CSARETGGDEQFF	TRBJ2-1	TRBD1	TRBV29-1
CASSQSGTVNSPLHF	TRBJ1-6	TRBD1	TRBV4-3
CASSSGTTDTQYF	TRBJ2-3	TRBD2	TRBV7-3
CASSQQSSGMRTQYF	TRBJ2-5	-	TRBV7-2
CASVLEASYNEQFF	TRBJ2-1	-	TRBV7-9
CASIEGGLGYNEQFF	TRBJ2-1	TRBD2	TRBV28
CASSLLRAEAFF	TRBJ1-1	-	TRBV28
CAWSVGRAYQETQYF	TRBJ2-5	-	TRBV30
CASSQDRVDSPLHF	TRBJ1-6	-	TRBV4-1
CASSGTGTVNSPLHF	TRBJ1-6	TRBD1	TRBV9
CASSLWTSGSYEQYF	TRBJ2-7	TRBD2	TRBV28
CSVPQQINYGYTF	TRBJ1-2	-	TRBV29-1
CATRRELGTGELFF	TRBJ2-2	-	TRBV19
CAIRQGNEQYF	TRBJ2-7	TRBD1	TRBV28
CASSPQGQGHYEQYF	TRBJ2-7	TRBD1	TRBV11-1
CASSLIFGGSYEQYF	TRBJ2-7	-	TRBV11-1
CASRASGYSYNEQFF	TRBJ2-1	TRBD2	TRBV19